This T cell receptor beta chain was observed in a study of T cell repertoires in aging, cancer and after chemotherapy. Across the whole study: Donor ages fell into six groups from 30 or younger up to 70 or older. Glioblastoma patients receiving temozolomide-based therapy gave paired samples before and after chemotherapy. Around 8.8 million TCR reads made up the full dataset. Broader study findings: Loss of evenness, beyond lost richness, contributed to age-related TCR diversity decline in cancer patients.

TRB rearrangements spanning V, D and J were amplified using mixed TRB-A/B primers. TCRdb re-derived calls from the multiplex PCR reads in MiXCR, one entry per CDR3 protein. The sample has around 2,300 distinct CDR3 sequences, 35% to 50% seen once. TCR beta rearrangements were amplified from peripheral blood genomic DNA. Comments on this clonotype: Its target is unknown.

The CDR3 consists of 16 residues. Germline-derived CDR1 and CDR2 are LGHNA and YSLEER. The V end was cut by 0 bases, the J end by 2 bases, with 11 bases between. This chain connects TRBV4-3 to TRBJ1-3; no definite D call. Sequenced sample: blood. This clonotype was sampled from a human donor with a solid tumor. In DNA form, the CDR3 reads TGCGCCAGCAGCCAAGATCGGTCCGGTACTGGAAACACCATATATTTT. Translated, it gives CASSQDRSGTGNTIYF.